This TCR beta chain was captured in a study of T cell changes during pregnancy in multiple sclerosis. Measured with immunoSEQ multiplex PCR; TCRdb has only the in-frame clones, and not every one. Among under 100,000 clones listed, 75% to 95% were seen once. Concerning this clone itself: The same CDR3 is also encoded by other DNA sequences in this sample.

Per the germline V gene, CDR1 is SGHTA and CDR2 is FQGNSA. Trimming shortened V by 5 bases and J by 3 bases, and 11 bases separated the two germline ends. This CDR3 has 14 amino acids. This sample comprised peripheral blood, obtained in the first trimester of pregnancy. This chain connects TRBV7-2 to TRBJ1-5; D not certain. The sequence derives from a female donor in good health, enrolled as a control in a pregnancy study. The CDR3 DNA is TGTGCCAGCAGCATGACGGGTCTCAATCAGCCCCAGCATTTT. It is translated as CASSMTGLNQPQHF.